This T cell receptor beta chain was recovered during a study of CD8+CD57+ T cells in acquired aplastic anemia listed by TCRdb under 2018. Looking at the study overall: DNA extracted from sorted CD4+ and CD8+ cells had a mean of approximately 3.5 ug, with a range of 0.2 to 27.4 ug. CD8+CD57+ expansion was defined as frequency above the mean frequency observed in healthy subjects.

The study at large found these results: Although twenty-nine CD8+ CDR3 sequences were shared by patients and controls, these sequences appeared highly expressed in patients and within the immunodominant clones of patients. Between patients and healthy controls, no significant difference in CD8+ Simpson's diversity was found (P=0.060).

From V the trimming removes 9 bases and from J it removes 4 bases, while the gene matches leave 3 bases of the junction unaccounted for. The CDR3, from cysteine to phenylalanine, totals 13 residues. Just the 39-base CDR3 DNA is kept, in frame starting at base 1. The germline V gene supplies CDR1 KGHDR and CDR2 SFDVKD. Genomic DNA served as template for TCR beta VDJ combination and CDR3 sequence profiling. An Illumina HiSeq 2000 was used for TCR repertoire sequencing. Per the authors' processing: Repertoires were assessed using TRBV/TRBJ rearrangement plots, CDR3 size and DJ length profiles, and Simpson's diversity index. The immunodominant clone was defined as the most abundant DNA sequence in deep sequencing data. CDR3 amino acid sequences were checked for sharing between subjects and were compared against published repertoires and the VDJdb database. TCRdb itself trimmed the public reads at Q25 with fastp, ran MiXCR and retained productive beta chains. Each entry is one CDR3 protein sequence, shown with its most common DNA and genes. These V and J calls originate from TCRdb's pipeline instead of the authors' own analysis. The sample table shows around 190,000 distinct CDR3 sequences, and nearly 50% are seen once. The ten largest clones represent under 15% of the sample.

This clonotype showed up just a few times. Its antigen target is currently unknown. One base away there is no much larger clone; base qualities are not given. Expansion of CD8+CD57+ cells had been shown by flow cytometry in the patients chosen for sequencing. All patients had severe acquired aplastic anemia diagnosed by International Study of Aplastic Anemia and Agranulocytosis and Camitta criteria. No therapy had been received by the patients at the time of blood sampling. In this study, sorted CD4+ and CD8+ T cells from the blood of healthy subjects and of severe aplastic anemia patients had their TCR repertoires deep-sequenced. Patients were enrolled in the USA under clinicaltrials.gov protocols 00001620, 01623167, 00001397, 00071045, 00081523 and 00961064. Ficoll-Paque density gradient centrifugation was used to isolate peripheral blood mononuclear cells. Before DNA was extracted, CD4+ and CD8+ T cells were sorted using either FACS or magnetic beads.

Sequenced sample: sorted CD4+, CD8+, or CD8+CD57+ T cells (not recorded which) from PBMCs. The chain is assembled from TRBV24-1 and TRBJ2-7, and 12 bases in between align with TRBD2. This clonotype was sampled from a human donor with aplastic anemia. This receptor has the CDR3 CATATSGSYEQYF. The DNA sequence is given as TGTGCCACCGCGACTAGCGGGAGTTACGAGCAGTACTTC.